These 10 T cell receptor beta chains share one sample of origin, sequenced in a study of blood T cell repertoires in COVID-19. Measured with immunoSEQ multiplex PCR; TCRdb has only the in-frame clones, and not every one. The data show 170,000 or so clones, with 70% to 90% seen just once and 0.58% held by the top ten. The specimen was peripheral blood. The receptors originated from a man between 60 and 70 years old with COVID-19, enrolled during active disease.

The chain employs TRBV19 and TRBJ1-4, with 7 bases fitting TRBD1. The CDR3 covers 15 residues. The V gene's germline CDR1 is LNHDA and CDR2 SQIVND (reference sequence). The ends lost 4 bases at V and 8 bases at J; junction bases unmatched: 10. CDR3 residues: CASSKRGQPGEKLFF. CDR3 in DNA: TGTGCCAGTAGTAAGAGGGGACAGCCCGGCGAAAAACTGTTTTTT.

This clone is a singleton in its sample. The chain uses TRBV19 and TRBJ2-5, with a weak D call TRBD2 (6 bases). The germline CDR1 and CDR2 sequences are LNHDA and SQIVND (reference sequence). The CDR3 consists of 15 residues. The germline V and J ends were trimmed by 4 bases and 5 bases, with 17 bases remaining between them. The CDR3 loop is CASSRAGRGSETQYF. The CDR3 DNA sequence: TGTGCCAGTAGTAGGGCAGGCCGGGGGAGCGAGACCCAGTACTTC. Filled out from reference TRBV19 and TRBJ2-5, the complete variable domain reads DGGITQSPKYLFRKEGQNVTLSCEQNLNHDAMYWYRQDPGQGLRLIYYSQIVNDFQKGDIAEGYSVSREKKESFPLTVTSAQKNPTAFYLCASSRAGRGSETQYFGPGTRLLVL.

The chain employs TRBV4-3 and TRBJ1-2; D gene uncertain. Trimming shortened V by 2 bases and J by 3 bases, and 16 bases separated the two germline ends. The CDR3 totals 16 residues. Per the germline V gene, CDR1 is LGHNA and CDR2 is YSLEER. The CDR3 DNA is TGCGCCAGCAGCCAAAATGGAGAGGGAGTGGACTATGGCTACACCTTC. It is translated as CASSQNGEGVDYGYTF.

The rearrangement uses TRBV5-4 and TRBJ2-7, with 12 positions matching TRBD1. Trimming removed 3 bases from V and 5 bases from J; junction bases left unmatched: 9. In germline, CDR1 is SGHNT, CDR2 YYREEE (reference sequence). The CDR3 covers 16 residues. As DNA, the CDR3 is TGTGCCAGCAGCTACACCGGGACAGGGGGCATCCACGAGCAGTACTTC. Its protein product is CASSYTGTGGIHEQYF. Full variable domain (outside the CDR3, taken from reference TRBV5-4 and TRBJ2-7): ETGVTQSPTHLIKTRGQQVTLRCSSQSGHNTVSWYQQALGQGPQFIFQYYREEENGRGNFPPRFSGLQFPNYSSELNVNALELDDSALYLCASSYTGTGGIHEQYFGPGTRLTVT.

The CDR3 here is CAIRLDSSREQYF. The CDR3 DNA is TGTGCCATCAGGTTGGACAGTTCGCGCGAGCAGTACTTC. The V call is TRBV10-3, the J call TRBJ2-7; perhaps TRBD1 as D (6 bases). This CDR3 region has 13 residues. With 6 bases removed from V and 6 bases from J, the gap between germline ends came to 15 bases. The germline CDR1 and CDR2 sequences are ENHRY and SYGVKD.

The chain has TRBV5-8 and TRBJ1-1; 8 bases line up with TRBD1. V gave up 5 bases and J gave up 1 base; unmatched junction bases: 10. Germline loops: CDR1 SGHTS, CDR2 YDEGEE. The CDR3 consists of 16 residues. The CDR3 sequence: CASRDFRGLKNTEAFF. The CDR3 DNA is TGTGCCAGCAGAGACTTCAGGGGGCTAAAGAACACTGAAGCTTTCTTT.

The chain recombines TRBV24-1 with TRBJ1-1; 7 bases align to TRBD1. The CDR3 spans 13 residues. Germline V gene sequence: CDR1 KGHDR, CDR2 SFDVKD. With V trimmed by 7 bases and J by 3 bases, 4 bases remained unmatched. This CDR3 reads CATSRTGHTEAFF. CDR3 in DNA: TGTGCCACCAGCCGGACAGGACACACTGAAGCTTTCTTT.

The chain joins TRBV20-1 to TRBJ1-1; D not resolved. Germline assignment: CDR1 DFQATT and CDR2 SNEGSKA (reference sequence). V was shortened by 5 bases and J by 3 bases, with 4 bases between the two germline ends. This CDR3 spans 10 amino acids. The CDR3 loop reads CSARDTEAFF. The CDR3 nucleotides read TGCAGTGCTCGGGACACTGAAGCTTTCTTT.

The V call is TRBV7-2, the J call TRBJ2-5; D is uncertain. CDR1 SGHTA and CDR2 FQGNSA come from the germline V gene. The CDR3 length is 14 residues. V lost 1 base and J 7 bases, leaving 13 bases between the germline ends. Here the CDR3 reads CASSLETHLGTQYF. CDR3 coding DNA: TGTGCCAGCAGCTTAGAGACTCACCTGGGGACCCAGTACTTC.

The gene calls are TRBV5-6 and TRBJ1-5; possibly TRBD1 for D (6 bases). The CDR3 is 15 amino acids. The germline CDR1 and CDR2 sequences are SGHDT and YYEEEE. V was shortened by 5 bases and J by 6 bases, with 18 bases between the two germline ends. The CDR3 sequence: CASSTGGGLSQPQHF. The CDR3 nucleotides are TGTGCCAGCAGTACGGGCGGGGGGCTCTCTCAGCCCCAGCATTTT.